These T cell receptor beta chains were read from a single sample in a study of vaccination and CD4 T cells after COVID-19. TCRdb redid the calling of the PCR reads with MiXCR, one entry per CDR3 protein. The table lists 15,000 or so distinct CDR3 sequences, approximately 37% of them singletons, with approximately 20% in the top ten. These receptors lack a known antigen. What was sequenced was cultured CD4+ T cells from blood. These receptors were collected from a human donor with COVID-19. Both conserved end residues are part of each CDR3. D genes are given only for firm matches. The size field is filled for only some rows; it gives once, few, many or a size class.

d_call clone_size j_call v_call cdr3_aa cdr3_nt
TRBD2 NA TRBJ2-7 TRBV5-1 CASSLALAGGRSYEQYF TGCGCCAGCAGCTTGGCACTAGCGGGGGGCCGCTCCTACGAGCAGTACTTC
TRBD2 NA TRBJ2-1 TRBV24-1 CATSDLRGGPFNEQFF TGTGCCACCAGTGATTTGCGGGGGGGGCCCTTTAATGAGCAGTTCTTC
TRBD2 NA TRBJ2-6 TRBV7-7 CASSPNSGRANVLTF TGTGCTAGCAGTCCGAATAGCGGGAGGGCCAACGTCCTGACTTTC
NA NA TRBJ2-1 TRBV10-1 CASTQSGPKNEQFF TGCGCCAGCACCCAGAGCGGGCCGAAGAATGAGCAGTTCTTC
TRBD1 few TRBJ2-5 TRBV7-3 CASSPDRGNQETQYF TGTGCCAGCAGCCCGGACAGGGGAAACCAAGAGACCCAGTACTTC
NA NA TRBJ1-1 TRBV12-3/TRBV12-4 CASSAVGLNTEAFF TGTGCCAGCAGTGCTGTGGGGCTGAACACTGAAGCTTTCTTT
NA few TRBJ2-2 TRBV24-1 CATSVLTGELFF TGTGCCACCAGTGTCCTGACCGGGGAGCTGTTTTTT
NA few TRBJ1-2 TRBV28 CASSFTGSSQVDGYTF TGTGCCAGCAGTTTTACAGGGTCTTCACAAGTTGATGGCTACACCTTC
TRBD1 few TRBJ1-5 TRBV20-1 CSAGQGSNQPQHF TGCAGTGCTGGACAGGGAAGCAATCAGCCCCAGCATTTT
NA few TRBJ2-3 TRBV20-1 CSAISAGTTDTQYF TGCAGTGCTATAAGCGCGGGGACCACAGATACGCAGTATTTT
NA NA TRBJ2-3 TRBV7-2 CASSSLRGGTDTQYF TGTGCCAGCAGCTCCTTGAGAGGGGGCACAGATACGCAGTATTTT
TRBD1 NA TRBJ2-2 TRBV11-2 CASSLGTGLMNTGELFF TGTGCCAGCAGCTTAGGGACAGGGTTGATGAACACCGGGGAGCTGTTTTTT
NA NA TRBJ2-5 TRBV24-1 CATSDFGQSQYF TGTGCCACCAGTGATTTCGGCCAAAGTCAGTACTTC
TRBD1 few TRBJ1-5 TRBV27 CASSTGTGGSSNQPQHF TGTGCCAGCAGTACCGGGACAGGGGGAAGTAGCAATCAGCCCCAGCATTTT
TRBD1 NA TRBJ1-1 TRBV2 CASRDSRGATTEAFF TGTGCCAGCAGGGACTCCAGGGGGGCTACCACTGAAGCTTTCTTT
NA NA TRBJ1-5 TRBV10-1 CASSESSFSGYQPQHF TGCGCCAGCAGTGAGTCGAGCTTTTCTGGGTATCAGCCCCAGCATTTT
TRBD2 few TRBJ2-3 TRBV6-1 CASIGGGGTDTQYF TGTGCCAGCATCGGGGGGGGCGGCACAGATACGCAGTATTTT
TRBD1 few TRBJ1-6 TRBV27 CASSGTGWESPLHF TGTGCCAGCAGTGGGACAGGGTGGGAGTCACCCCTCCACTTT
NA NA TRBJ1-1 TRBV11-2 CASSRTGGGYTEAFF TGTGCCAGCAGCCGGACGGGGGGCGGGTACACTGAAGCTTTCTTT
NA NA TRBJ1-5 TRBV25-1 CASSDLVGDSNQPQHF TGTGCCAGCAGTGATCTCGTAGGGGATAGCAATCAGCCCCAGCATTTT
NA NA TRBJ1-4 TRBV19 CASSKGGRANEKLFF TGTGCCAGTAGTAAGGGGGGGAGGGCTAATGAAAAACTGTTTTTT
NA NA TRBJ1-1 TRBV6-1 CASSGGTEAFF TGTGCCAGCAGTGGGGGAACTGAAGCTTTCTTT
NA NA TRBJ1-3 TRBV28 CASAPPTRNTIYF TGTGCCAGCGCCCCCCCTACACGGAACACCATATATTTT
NA few TRBJ2-2 TRBV20-1 CSASRRGPNTGELFF TGCAGTGCTTCCCGGAGGGGGCCGAACACCGGGGAGCTGTTTTTT
TRBD1 NA TRBJ2-7 TRBV20-1 CSASGIRGPGTYEQYF TGCAGTGCTAGCGGAATAAGGGGGCCAGGGACCTACGAGCAGTACTTC
NA once TRBJ1-1 TRBV6-2/TRBV6-3 CASGDLGSQNTEALF TGTGCCAGCGGGGATTTAGGTTCCCAGAACACTGAAGCTCTCTTT
NA NA TRBJ2-1 TRBV6-1 CASRSQRYNEQFF TGTGCCAGCAGATCCCAACGGTATAATGAGCAGTTCTTC
NA once TRBJ2-2 TRBV11-3 CASSSGVPPNTGELFF TGTGCCAGCAGTTCAGGAGTCCCCCCGAACACCGGGGAGCTGTTTTTT
NA NA TRBJ2-5 TRBV15 CATSRDRGRAETQYF TGTGCCACCAGCAGAGATCGGGGAAGGGCTGAGACCCAGTACTTC
NA NA TRBJ2-2 TRBV7-2 CASSLATSGELFF TGTGCCAGCAGCCTCGCTACAAGCGGGGAGCTGTTTTTT
NA once TRBJ2-5 TRBV5-1 CASSQNIGQQETQYF TGCGCCAGCAGCCAGAACATCGGACAGCAAGAGACCCAGTACTTC